This TCR beta chain was sequenced for a study of OX40 agonist ivuxolimab in advanced cancers. Germline loops: CDR1 LNHNV, CDR2 YYDKDF (reference sequence). This CDR3 has 15 amino acids. V dropped 0 bases and J dropped 4; count of bases not matched to a gene: 6. Profiled with immunoSEQ multiplex PCR; TCRdb holds only in-frame clones, not every one. Of under 100,000 clones in the sample, approximately 85% were seen once. Material: CD4+ or CD8+ T cells sorted from blood, obtained in a trial of the OX40 agonist ivuxolimab. V and J are TRBV15 and TRBJ2-7; 7 bases map to TRBD2. The receptor comes from an adult with an advanced solid tumor such as melanoma, head and neck, liver or kidney cancer. The CDR3 DNA reads TGTGCCACCAGCAGAGATAGCGCGGGGGATTACGAGCAGTACTTC. Its translation: CATSRDSAGDYEQYF.